This TCR beta chain comes out of a study of T cells in Graves' hyperthyroidism and ophthalmopathy. Study-level background: It was at initial diagnosis, before any treatment, that peripheral blood was collected.

Ahead of any ophthalmopathy symptoms, the blood sample was obtained at the first diagnosis of hyperthyroidism. PBMCs stemmed from less than 13 ml fresh peripheral blood. Findings and limits, study-wide: Blood also contained most expanded thyroid clonotypes above 0.001.

There were TCR beta CDR3 regions amplified from RNA transcripts. Primed by the HTBI set, a first-round RT-PCR was run on the TCR CDR3. One entry per CDR3 protein, called by TCRdb with MiXCR from the multiplex PCR reads. The data contain around 700,000 distinct CDR3 sequences, about 19% of them singletons. This clonotype was seen more than once but under ten times. Its antigen is undetermined. A read error may produce the germline difference seen at one junction end. CDR1 LGHDT and CDR2 YNNKEL come from the germline V gene (reference sequence). The CDR3 runs 20 residues. The sequence was obtained from a woman aged 45-65 years with Graves' hyperthyroidism that later progressed to Graves' ophthalmopathy. Sequencing was carried out using blood. The V call is TRBV3-1, the J call TRBJ2-2; 12 nucleotides align to TRBD2. CDR3: CASSQSGLAGPVRHTEELFF. Written as DNA, the CDR3 is TGTGCCAGCAGCCAATCGGGACTAGCGGGTCCCGTTCGACACACCGAGGAGCTGTTTTTT.